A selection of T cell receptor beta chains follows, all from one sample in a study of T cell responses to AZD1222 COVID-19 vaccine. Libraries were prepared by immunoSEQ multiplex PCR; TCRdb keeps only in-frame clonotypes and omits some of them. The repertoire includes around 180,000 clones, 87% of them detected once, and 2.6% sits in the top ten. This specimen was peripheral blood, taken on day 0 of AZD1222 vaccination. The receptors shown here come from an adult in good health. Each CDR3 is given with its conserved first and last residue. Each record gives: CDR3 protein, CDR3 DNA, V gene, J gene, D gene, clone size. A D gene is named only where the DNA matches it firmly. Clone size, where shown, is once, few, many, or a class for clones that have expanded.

CASSQDQGYSEQYF	TGTGCCAGCAGCCAAGACCAGGGGTATAGCGAGCAGTACTTC	TRBV13	TRBJ2-7	.	.
CATSRDWQPQHF	TGTGCCACCAGCAGAGATTGGCAGCCCCAGCATTTT	TRBV15	TRBJ1-5	.	.
CAWSSRDGFYEQYF	TGTGCCTGGAGCTCAAGGGATGGGTTCTACGAGCAGTACTTC	TRBV30	TRBJ2-7	.	.
CASSVVSGRTQETQYF	TGTGCCAGCAGCGTAGTGAGCGGTCGCACCCAAGAGACCCAGTACTTC	TRBV9	TRBJ2-5	.	.
CASSPQDQGTEAFF	TGTGCCAGCTCACCACAGGATCAGGGCACTGAAGCTTTCTTT	TRBV18	TRBJ1-1	.	.
CASSSGREGAYGYTF	TGCGCCAGCTCTTCCGGAAGGGAGGGGGCCTATGGCTACACCTTC	TRBV4-1	TRBJ1-2	TRBD1	.
CASSRRGAGELFF	TGTGCCAGCAGCCGGAGGGGCGCCGGGGAGCTGTTTTTT	TRBV7-2	TRBJ2-2	.	.
CATSAFGNTEAFF	TGCGCTACTAGCGCGTTTGGGAACACTGAAGCTTTCTTT	TRBV10-2	TRBJ1-1	.	.
CASSGYRVRSNQPQHF	TGTGCCAGCAGTGGATACAGGGTCAGGAGCAATCAGCCCCAGCATTTT	TRBV2	TRBJ1-5	.	.
CASSQAPFGGGNYEQYF	TGTGCCAGCAGCCAAGCCCCGTTCGGCGGGGGTAACTACGAGCAGTACTTC	TRBV3-1/TRBV3-2	TRBJ2-7	TRBD2	.
CASSLGVITGVGGTEAFF	TGTGCCAGCAGCTTAGGGGTGATTACAGGGGTTGGGGGCACTGAAGCTTTCTTT	TRBV7-2	TRBJ1-1	TRBD1	.
CASSSPGQNNQPQHF	TGTGCCAGCAGTTCTCCGGGACAAAACAATCAGCCCCAGCATTTT	TRBV28	TRBJ1-5	.	.
CASSYWGPTYEQYF	TGTGCCAGCAGTTATTGGGGCCCGACCTACGAGCAGTACTTC	TRBV27	TRBJ2-7	.	.
CASSLGYQASTGELFF	TGTGCCAGCAGCTTAGGCTACCAGGCTAGCACCGGGGAGCTGTTTTTT	TRBV7-2	TRBJ2-2	.	.
CASSHRLVTDTQYF	TGTGCCAGCAGCCACAGACTAGTTACAGATACGCAGTATTTT	TRBV11-2	TRBJ2-3	.	.
CATSRAQEGGEKLFF	TGTGCCACCAGCAGAGCCCAGGAAGGGGGTGAAAAACTGTTTTTT	TRBV15	TRBJ1-4	.	.
CASSTGQGAGQPQHF	TGTGCCAGCAGCACTGGACAGGGGGCTGGTCAGCCCCAGCATTTT	TRBV6-1	TRBJ1-5	TRBD1	.
CASSQQGTSGGGEQFF	TGTGCCAGCAGCCAACAGGGGACTAGTGGGGGAGGTGAGCAGTTCTTC	TRBV7-2	TRBJ2-1	.	.
CASSPQAGEKGELFF	TGTGCCAGCAGCCCCCAGGCGGGAGAAAAAGGGGAGCTGTTTTTT	TRBV7-3	TRBJ2-2	TRBD2	.
CASKTQGLAGVEQYF	TGTGCCAGCAAAACACAGGGACTAGCGGGAGTCGAGCAGTACTTC	TRBV6-5	TRBJ2-7	TRBD2	.
CARILAGGPASQETQYF	TGTGCCAGGATCCTAGCGGGCGGCCCCGCGTCACAAGAGACCCAGTACTTC	TRBV7-3	TRBJ2-5	TRBD2	.
CASSLRDRVGVSGNTIYF	TGTGCCAGCAGCTTACGGGACAGGGTCGGGGTCTCCGGAAACACCATATATTTT	TRBV13	TRBJ1-3	TRBD1	.
CSVEVTDYEQYF	TGCAGCGTTGAAGTAACAGACTACGAGCAGTACTTC	TRBV29-1	TRBJ2-7	.	.
CASSPLAQDGNTIYF	TGTGCCAGCTCACCACTTGCGCAGGATGGAAACACCATATATTTT	TRBV18	TRBJ1-3	.	once
CASSILVGSGANVLTF	TGTGCCAGTAGTATTCTGGTGGGAAGTGGGGCCAACGTCCTGACTTTC	TRBV19	TRBJ2-6	.	.
CASKAARGSSPLHF	TGTGCCAGTAAGGCTGCCAGGGGTAGTTCACCCCTCCACTTT	TRBV19	TRBJ1-6	.	.
CASSETGSYEQYF	TGTGCCAGCAGCGAGACAGGCTCCTACGAGCAGTACTTC	TRBV28	TRBJ2-7	.	.
CASSPLTSGSSYEQFF	TGTGCCAGCAGCCCCCTTACTAGCGGGAGTAGCTATGAGCAGTTCTTC	TRBV5-6	TRBJ2-1	TRBD2	.